Each of the 23 T cell receptor beta chains below was sequenced from the same sample in a study of graft-versus-host responses after intestinal transplantation. For these TCRs, the target antigens are not known. Sequencing was performed with immunoSEQ multiplex PCR; in TCRdb, only in-frame clones are kept and a portion is missing. Of some 83,000 clones detected, 91% appear once; the ten largest clones hold 0.1%. The sequencing here drew on unstimulated CD4+ T cells sorted from spleen or lymph node cells, taken before intestinal transplant. The receptor set was obtained from a human donor who received an intestinal transplant.

The chain recombines TRBV7-2 with TRBJ1-1; D unclear. Between the trimmed V and J ends, which lost 6 bases and 0 bases, there was a span of 8 bases. Germline V gives CDR1 SGHTA, CDR2 FQGNSA. The CDR3 spans 13 residues. CDR3 amino acids: CASSPYMNTEAFF. DNA for the CDR3: TGTGCCAGCAGTCCTTATATGAACACTGAAGCTTTCTTT. Filled out from reference TRBV7-2 and TRBJ1-1, the complete variable domain reads GAGVSQSPSNKVTEKGKDVELRCDPISGHTALYWYRQSLGQGLEFLIYFQGNSAPDKSGLPSDRFSAERTGGSVSTLTIQRTQQEDSAVYLCASSPYMNTEAFFGQGTRLTVV.

The chain has TRBV18 and TRBJ1-2, with 9 bases lining up with TRBD1. Germline V CDR1 and CDR2: KGHSH, LQKENI. The CDR3 is 14 amino acids. V lost 2 bases, J lost 4 bases, and 2 bases stayed unmatched. The CDR3 reads CASSPGQGSYGYTF. The CDR3 DNA reads TGTGCCAGCTCACCAGGACAGGGGAGCTATGGCTACACCTTC.

The chain has TRBV29-1 and TRBJ1-1; 11 bases align to TRBD1. V shed 6 bases, J shed 2 bases, and the junction held 2 bases outside the gene matches. In germline, CDR1 is SQVTM, CDR2 ANQGSEA. The CDR3 is 13 amino acids. Written as DNA, the CDR3 is TGCAGCGTCAGGACAGGGGGCAACACTGAAGCTTTCTTT. This translates into CSVRTGGNTEAFF.

This chain connects TRBV10-3 to TRBJ1-3; D may be TRBD1 (6 bases). Germline CDR1 ENHRY, CDR2 SYGVKD. Trimming left V 4 bases short and J 4 bases short, with 11 bases between. The length of the CDR3 is 14 residues. CDR3 sequence reads: CAISGGLGGNTIYF. CDR3 DNA sequence: TGTGCCATCAGTGGGGGGCTCGGAGGAAACACCATATATTTT.

V and J are TRBV7-9 and TRBJ2-7; D perhaps matches TRBD1 (6 bases). The CDR3 totals 15 residues. CDR1 and CDR2 (germline): SEHNR, FQNEAQ (reference sequence). The ends were cut back, 3 bases at V and 4 bases at J, with 16 bases in the middle. This CDR3 reads CASSFKLGTNYEQYF. CDR3 nucleotides: TGTGCCAGCAGCTTTAAACTCGGGACAAATTACGAGCAGTACTTC.

The rearrangement links TRBV19 to TRBJ2-2; 7 nucleotides match TRBD1. Germline V lookup: CDR1 LNHDA, CDR2 SQIVND (reference sequence). The CDR3 loop spans 16 amino acids. Unmatched junction bases numbered 7, after V lost 3 bases and J lost 3 bases. CDR3 amino acids: CASSIPTGRDTGELFF. The CDR3 bases are TGTGCCAGTAGTATCCCGACAGGGAGAGACACCGGGGAGCTGTTTTTT.

J is TRBJ2-5 and V is TRBV10-2; 7 nucleotides line up with TRBD1. CDR3 length: 11 amino acids. Germline loops: CDR1 WSHSY, CDR2 SAAADI. Germline trimming cut 8 bases from V and 4 bases from J; bases unmatched to any gene: 1. The CDR3 DNA reads TGCGCCAGCCGACAGGGAGAGACCCAGTACTTC. Translation gives CASRQGETQYF.

CDR3 in amino acids: CAIQTFRDRGSPLHF. The CDR3 nucleotides read TGTGCCATCCAAACTTTCCGAGACAGGGGTTCACCCCTCCACTTT. The genes are TRBV6-1 and TRBJ1-6; 8 nucleotides align to TRBD1. CDR3 size: 15 residues. CDR1 and CDR2 (germline): MNHNS, SASEGT. Trimming removed 10 bases from V and 9 bases from J; junction bases left unmatched: 14.

V gene TRBV30 combines with J gene TRBJ2-1; TRBD1 agrees at 7 bases. V shed 3 bases, J shed 2 bases, and the junction held 4 bases outside the gene matches. This CDR3 spans 14 amino acids. Germline-derived CDR1 and CDR2 are GTSNPN and SVGIG (reference sequence). DNA of the CDR3: TGTGCCTGGAGCACGGGACAGCCCTACAATGAGCAGTTCTTC. It yields the protein CAWSTGQPYNEQFF.

The chain carries TRBV19 and TRBJ1-5, with no clear D. This CDR3 is built from 13 residues. Germline lookup yields CDR1 LNHDA and CDR2 SQIVND (reference sequence). V was cut by 2 bases and J by 4 bases, with 6 bases left in between. This CDR3 reads CASSIQMNQPQHF. In DNA form, the CDR3 reads TGTGCCAGTAGTATACAGATGAATCAGCCCCAGCATTTT.

V usage is TRBV7-2 and J usage is TRBJ2-7; D may be TRBD2 (5 bases). The ends were cut back, 4 bases at V and 3 bases at J, with 7 bases in the middle. Germline loops: CDR1 SGHTA, CDR2 FQGNSA. The CDR3 spans 12 residues. CDR3 sequence: CASSSDYYEQYF. The CDR3, as DNA: TGTGCCAGCAGCTCCGACTACTACGAGCAGTACTTC.

The chain joins TRBV10-3 to TRBJ2-2; 12 bases agree with TRBD2. The CDR3 has 16 amino acids. The V and J ends lost 4 bases and 7 bases, in that order; junction bases with no gene match: 7. In germline, CDR1 is ENHRY, CDR2 SYGVKD. In nucleotides, the CDR3 is TGTGCCATCAGTGGGACTAGCGGGACCATCATCGGGGAGCTGTTTTTT. Translating it yields CAISGTSGTIIGELFF.

The V call is TRBV5-1, the J call TRBJ2-2, with D maybe TRBD2 (5 bases). V was shortened by 0 bases and J by 1 base, with 10 bases between the two germline ends. The CDR3 contains 16 residues. The germline CDR1 and CDR2 sequences are SGHRS and YFSETQ. CDR3 coding DNA: TGCGCCAGCAGCTTGGTCGCCGGGGTGAACACCGGGGAGCTGTTTTTT. It specifies CASSLVAGVNTGELFF.

The genes are TRBV5-1 and TRBJ2-5; 10 bases agree with TRBD2. CDR3 length: 15 residues. Germline values: CDR1 SGHRS, CDR2 YFSETQ. V lost 1 base to trimming and J lost 3 bases; unmatched junction nucleotides: 3. The CDR3 here is CASSLSGGAEETQYF. In nucleotides, the CDR3 is TGCGCCAGCAGCTTGAGCGGGGGGGCCGAAGAGACCCAGTACTTC.

J is TRBJ2-7 and V is TRBV6-6, with 7 bases that match TRBD1. Trimming at V came to 0 bases and at J to 4 bases, leaving 3 bases not matched to a gene. The germline V gene has CDR1 MNHNY and CDR2 SVGAGI (reference sequence). This CDR3 region has 14 residues. CDR3 sequence: CASSYSGQQYEQYF. The CDR3 DNA reads as TGTGCCAGCAGTTACTCGGGACAGCAATACGAGCAGTACTTC.

The CDR3, as DNA: TGTGCCAGCAGCCTGGACAGGGCGGGTTCACCCCTCCACTTT. As protein: CASSLDRAGSPLHF. The chain couples TRBV11-3 to TRBJ1-6; 8 nucleotides match TRBD1. Per germline, CDR1 SGHNT and CDR2 YENEEA. The CDR3 has 14 amino acids. After removal of 5 bases from V and 9 bases from J, the junction contained 6 bases not matched to a gene.

CDR3 region: CASSPGGGKNIQYF. CDR3 coding DNA: TGCGCCAGCAGCCCGGGGGGGGGCAAAAACATTCAGTACTTC. V gene TRBV5-1 combines with J gene TRBJ2-4, with 8 bases fitting TRBD2. This CDR3 region has 14 residues. Germline values: CDR1 SGHRS, CDR2 YFSETQ. The V segment lost 4 bases and the J segment 3 bases; nucleotides outside the gene matches: 3.

The genes are TRBV6-5 and TRBJ1-4; D is possibly TRBD1 (5 bases). Per germline, CDR1 MNHEY and CDR2 SVGAGI. This CDR3 has 14 amino acids. V lost 8 bases and J 4 bases, leaving 14 bases between the germline ends. CDR3 DNA sequence: TGTGCCAGCCGTAGAGCGGGGCATAATGAAAAACTGTTTTTT. Its protein is CASRRAGHNEKLFF.

The chain recombines TRBV10-3 with TRBJ2-7, with TRBD1 identical over 8 bases. The CDR3 length is 13 residues. V was clipped by 3 bases and J by 2 bases; unmatched bases: 0. CDR1 and CDR2 (germline): ENHRY, SYGVKD. The CDR3 is CAISEQGAYEQYF. The DNA for the CDR3 is TGTGCCATCAGTGAACAGGGGGCCTACGAGCAGTACTTC.

This chain links TRBV5-5 with TRBJ2-1, with 14 bases identical to TRBD2. V lost 4 bases to trimming and J lost 0 bases; unmatched junction nucleotides: 9. CDR1 and CDR2 (germline): SGHKS, YYEKEE (reference sequence). This CDR3 has 19 residues. CDR3 region: CASSIGTSGGLSSYNEQFF. CDR3 bases: TGTGCCAGCAGCATCGGGACTAGCGGGGGCCTGAGCTCCTACAATGAGCAGTTCTTC.

J is TRBJ1-6 and V is TRBV5-1; D is unresolved. CDR1 is SGHRS and CDR2 is YFSETQ in the germline V gene. This CDR3 comprises 15 residues. With 4 bases removed from V and 7 bases from J, the gap between germline ends came to 15 bases. The CDR3 DNA follows: TGCGCCAGCAGCGACTCCGGGTCGCCCAATTCACCCCTCCACTTT. It specifies CASSDSGSPNSPLHF.

This chain connects TRBV5-4 to TRBJ2-1; 12 positions agree with TRBD2. Trimming at V came to 3 bases and at J to 5 bases, leaving 3 bases not matched to a gene. The V gene's germline CDR1 is SGHNT and CDR2 YYREEE (reference sequence). The CDR3 has 15 amino acids. Written as DNA, the CDR3 is TGTGCCAGCAGCTCCCTAGCGGGGGGGCACAATGAGCAGTTCTTC. Residues: CASSSLAGGHNEQFF.

V gene TRBV29-1 combines with J gene TRBJ1-2; 10 nucleotides match TRBD1. V shed 5 bases and J 2 bases; nucleotides not matched to a gene: 5. Germline V gene lookup returns CDR1 SQVTM and CDR2 ANQGSEA. The CDR3 sequence is 14 residues long. For the CDR3, the DNA is TGCAGCGTTCGCGGGACAGGGGTGAACTATGGCTACACCTTC. This encodes CSVRGTGVNYGYTF.